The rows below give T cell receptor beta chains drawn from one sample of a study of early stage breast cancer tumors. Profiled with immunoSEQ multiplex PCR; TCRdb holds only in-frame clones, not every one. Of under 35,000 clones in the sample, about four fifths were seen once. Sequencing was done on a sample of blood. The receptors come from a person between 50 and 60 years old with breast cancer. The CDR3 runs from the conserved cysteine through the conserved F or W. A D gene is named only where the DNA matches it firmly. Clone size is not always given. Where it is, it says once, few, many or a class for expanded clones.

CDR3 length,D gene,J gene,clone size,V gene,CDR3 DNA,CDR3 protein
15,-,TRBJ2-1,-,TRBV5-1,TGCGCCAGCAGCATTGGGACGGGGACCTACAATGAGCAGTTCTTC,CASSIGTGTYNEQFF
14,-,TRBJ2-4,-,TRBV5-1,TGCGCCAGCAGCTTAGGGTTGGCCAAAAACATTCAGTACTTC,CASSLGLAKNIQYF
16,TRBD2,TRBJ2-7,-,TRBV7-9,TGTGCCAGCAGCTTAGCGGGAAGCGGGGGCTTGGGTGAGCAGTACTTC,CASSLAGSGGLGEQYF
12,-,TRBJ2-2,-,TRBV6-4,TGTGCCAGCGGCCAAGAAAACGGGGAGCTGTTTTTT,CASGQENGELFF
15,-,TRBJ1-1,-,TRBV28,TGTGCCAGCACCTCCTTTGGGGGGGTATACTTTGAAGCTTTCTTT,CASTSFGGVYFEAFF
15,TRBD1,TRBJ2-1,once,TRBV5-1,TGCGCCAGCAACCTCGCGGCAGGACAGGGCAATGAGCAGTTCTTC,CASNLAAGQGNEQFF
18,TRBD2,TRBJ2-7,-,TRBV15,TGTGCCACCAGCAGAGGCGGGACTAGCGGGAGGGCGCCCTACGAGCAGTACTTC,CATSRGGTSGRAPYEQYF
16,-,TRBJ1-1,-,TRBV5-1,TGCGCCAGCAGCCTGGGTGGGACTATAAAGAACACTGAAGCTTTCTTT,CASSLGGTIKNTEAFF
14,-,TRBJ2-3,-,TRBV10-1,TGCGCCAGCAGTGAGTCTCTACGCACAGATACGCAGTATTTT,CASSESLRTDTQYF
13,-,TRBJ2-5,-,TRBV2,TGTGCCAGCAGTTTGCTAGACCAAGAGACCCAGTACTTC,CASSLLDQETQYF
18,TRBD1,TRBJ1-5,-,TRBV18,TGTGCCAGCTCACCAGGGGACAGGGGGCTAGGAAGCAATCAGCCCCAGCATTTT,CASSPGDRGLGSNQPQHF
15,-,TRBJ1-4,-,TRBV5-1,TGCGCCAGCAGCACAGGACGGCCAACTAATGAAAAACTGTTTTTT,CASSTGRPTNEKLFF
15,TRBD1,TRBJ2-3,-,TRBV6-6,TGTGCCAGCAGTGCCAGGGGGCTAAGCACAGATACGCAGTATTTT,CASSARGLSTDTQYF
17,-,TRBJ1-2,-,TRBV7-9,TGTGCCAGCAGCTTAGTGGGCTTGACAGATCCTAACTATGGCTACACCTTC,CASSLVGLTDPNYGYTF
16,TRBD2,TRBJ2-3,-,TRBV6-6,TGTGCCAGCAGTGCCGATAGCGGGGCCGTCACAGATACGCAGTATTTT,CASSADSGAVTDTQYF
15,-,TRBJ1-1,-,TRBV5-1,TGCGCCAGCAGCGAAAACGTAATCATGAACACTGAAGCTTTCTTT,CASSENVIMNTEAFF
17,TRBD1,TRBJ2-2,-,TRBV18,TGTGCCAGCTCACCAAATGGGCCAGGGGGAGCGTCCGGGGAGCTGTTTTTT,CASSPNGPGGASGELFF
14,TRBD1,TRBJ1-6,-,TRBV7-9,TGTGCCAGCAGCTTTGGGACAGGGACCTTCACCCTCCACTTT,CASSFGTGTFTLHF
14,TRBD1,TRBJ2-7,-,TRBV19,TGTGCCAGTAGTTACCGGGACAGCTCCTACGAGCAGTACTTC,CASSYRDSSYEQYF
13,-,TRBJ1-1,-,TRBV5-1,TGCGCCAGCAGCTTGACAGGGAAAACTGAAGCTTTCTTT,CASSLTGKTEAFF
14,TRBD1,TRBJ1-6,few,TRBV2,TGTGCCAGCAGTCAGGGGGCTCGGAATTCACCCCTCCACTTT,CASSQGARNSPLHF
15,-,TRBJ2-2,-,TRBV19,TGTGCCAGTAGTATACTAGGGGCGAACACCGGGGAGCTGTTTTTT,CASSILGANTGELFF